This is a list of T cell receptor beta chains from one sample in a study of early stage breast cancer tumors. The method was immunoSEQ multiplex PCR; TCRdb's version includes in-frame clones alone and lacks a portion of them. The sample contains about 8,000 clones, approximately 67% of which appear only once. The sample taken for sequencing was breast tumor tissue. These receptors all stem from a person aged 70 to 85 with breast cancer. CDR3s include the opening cysteine and the closing phenylalanine or tryptophan. The D gene is left open where the match is weak. Expanded clones get a size class; other rows say once, few or many, or leave the size out.

>TRBV6-6|TRBJ2-3|NA|NA
TGTGCCAGCAGCAACGTGGGGGCCGATACGCAGTATTTT
CASSNVGADTQYF
>TRBV19|TRBJ1-5|NA|NA
TGTGCCAGTAGTACAGGGCTCAATCAGCCCCAGCATTTT
CASSTGLNQPQHF
>TRBV5-4|TRBJ1-2|NA|NA
TGTGCCAGCAGCCCCTCCTTTATAAACTATGGCTACACCTTC
CASSPSFINYGYTF
>TRBV5-4|TRBJ2-6|TRBD2|NA
TGTGCCAGCAGCTCGGGACTAGCGGGGTTGGGATCTGGGGCCAACGTCCTGACTTTC
CASSSGLAGLGSGANVLTF
>TRBV5-1|TRBJ2-1|TRBD2|NA
TGCGCCAGCAGCCGGGATACTAGCGGGGGGGTCGAGCAGTTCTTC
CASSRDTSGGVEQFF
>TRBV7-3|TRBJ2-1|TRBD2|once
TGTGCCAGCACCCCCTCGGGGGGGCGCAGAGAGCAGTTCTTC
CASTPSGGRREQFF
>TRBV7-9|TRBJ2-2|TRBD2|few
TGTGCCAGCAGCCCCAGCGGGGGTAGCACCGGGGAGCTGTTTTTT
CASSPSGGSTGELFF
>TRBV27|TRBJ2-7|NA|NA
TGTGCCAGCACCGAACTGGCTAGCGGGACAGGCTACTCCGAGCAGTACTTC
CASTELASGTGYSEQYF
>TRBV4-1|TRBJ1-4|NA|NA
TGCGCCAGCAGCCCCACGCCTGTTTCAGGGAAAAATGAAAAACTGTTTTTT
CASSPTPVSGKNEKLFF
>TRBV12-5|TRBJ2-1|TRBD2|NA
TGTGCTAGTGGTCGAAGCGGGGGGGCTCACAATGAGCAGTTCTTC
CASGRSGGAHNEQFF
>TRBV5-4|TRBJ2-3|TRBD1|NA
TGTGCCAGCAGCCCGAGACGGGGATTCCGGGACAGGGGGCATACGCAGTATTTT
CASSPRRGFRDRGHTQYF
>TRBV11-3|TRBJ2-7|NA|NA
TGTGCCAGCAGCTTACAACCCGGGAGCCCCTACGAGCAGTACTTC
CASSLQPGSPYEQYF
>TRBV9|TRBJ2-2|NA|NA
TGTGCCAGCAGCGTGGGACCCCAGGGGTGGTCCGGGGAGCTGTTTTTT
CASSVGPQGWSGELFF
>TRBV5-1|TRBJ2-5|TRBD2|NA
TGCGCCAGCAGCTTCGGACGGGGGGAAGAGACCCAGTACTTC
CASSFGRGEETQYF
>TRBV9|TRBJ2-3|NA|NA
TGTGCCAGCACCTGGGGCAGCAGGTCAGATACGCAGTATTTT
CASTWGSRSDTQYF
>TRBV28|TRBJ1-5|NA|NA
TGTGCCAGCAGACAGGCCGCAAGGCCCCAGCATTTT
CASRQAARPQHF
>TRBV18|TRBJ2-7|TRBD1|NA
TGTGCCAGCTCACCCGGCGGGACAGGGGGCTACGAGCAGTACTTC
CASSPGGTGGYEQYF
>TRBV19|TRBJ2-3|NA|NA
TGTGCCAGTAGTACCGTCCTCCCGAGCGGAGGGCCTTCGGATACGCAGTATTTT
CASSTVLPSGGPSDTQYF
>TRBV7-9|TRBJ2-2|NA|NA
TGTGCCAGCAGTTTGGAGTTGAACACCGGGGAGCTGTTTTTT
CASSLELNTGELFF
>TRBV19|TRBJ1-1|NA|NA
TGTGCCAGTAGTAGGACAGTCCAACTTGAAGCTTTCTTT
CASSRTVQLEAFF
>TRBV7-9|TRBJ2-1|NA|NA
TGTGCCAGCAGCTTAGACGGAGATGAGCAGTTCTTC
CASSLDGDEQFF
>TRBV7-9|TRBJ1-1|NA|NA
TGTGCCAGCAGCTTAGCCCAGGGGAACACTGAAGCTTTCTTT
CASSLAQGNTEAFF
>TRBV9|TRBJ2-5|TRBD1|NA
TGTGCCAGCAGCGTAGGCTGGACAGGGCAAGAGACCCAGTACTTC
CASSVGWTGQETQYF
>TRBV6-1|TRBJ2-7|TRBD1|few
TGTGCCAGCAGTTTAACTGGACAGGCGACCTACGAGCAGTACTTC
CASSLTGQATYEQYF
>TRBV7-6|TRBJ2-3|NA|NA
TGTGCCAGCAGCTTAGCCTACCCGGGGGGCGGGGAAGATACGCAGTATTTT
CASSLAYPGGGEDTQYF
>TRBV11-1|TRBJ2-3|NA|NA
TGTGCCAGCAGAGGAGGTCATACGCAGTATTTT
CASRGGHTQYF
>TRBV27|TRBJ2-7|NA|NA
TGTGCCAGCAGTTTATCGGGCCTGGGTTACGAGCAGTACTTC
CASSLSGLGYEQYF
>TRBV19|TRBJ2-3|TRBD1|NA
TGTGCCAGTAGCACCAACACCGGGACAGGCGGAAGTTTAGTTACGCAGTATTTT
CASSTNTGTGGSLVTQYF
>TRBV5-1|TRBJ2-2|NA|NA
TGCGCCAGCAGCTTGGCCCTAGGGGTGGCCACCGGGGAGCTGTTTTTT
CASSLALGVATGELFF
>TRBV5-4|TRBJ2-3|NA|NA
TGTGCCAGCAGCACTAGCACAGATACGCAGTATTTT
CASSTSTDTQYF
>TRBV6-1|TRBJ2-5|NA|few
TGTGCCAGCAGTGAACGGCAAGAGACCCAGTACTTC
CASSERQETQYF
>TRBV5-1|TRBJ2-7|TRBD1|NA
TGCGCCAGCAGCTTTAAGGCAGGGACAGTAGACGAGCAGTACTTC
CASSFKAGTVDEQYF
>TRBV9|TRBJ1-5|TRBD1|medium-sized
TGTGCCAGCAGCGCCTCTACAGGGGGATTTCAGCCCCAGCATTTT
CASSASTGGFQPQHF
>TRBV5-8|TRBJ2-5|TRBD2|few
TGTGCCAGCAGCTTTCGCACTAGCGGGGGCCGGGGAGAGACCCAGTACTTC
CASSFRTSGGRGETQYF
>TRBV18|TRBJ2-3|NA|NA
TGTGCCAGCTCACCAACGGCAGATACGCAGTATTTT
CASSPTADTQYF
>TRBV10-3|TRBJ2-3|TRBD2|NA
TGTGCCATCAGCCGGACTAGCGGGGGGGCCGGGGATACGCAGTATTTT
CAISRTSGGAGDTQYF
>TRBV6-1|TRBJ2-3|NA|medium-sized
TGTGCCAGCAGACTCACAGATACGCAGTATTTT
CASRLTDTQYF
>TRBV15|TRBJ1-6|NA|few
TGTGCCACCAGCAGAGATCACAGGGAGGGACTCCACTTT
CATSRDHREGLHF
>TRBV2|TRBJ2-7|TRBD2|NA
TGTGCCAGCAGGACGACTAGCGGCGAGCAGTACTTC
CASRTTSGEQYF
>TRBV27|TRBJ1-1|NA|NA
TGTGCCAGTCGGCGGGAAGGATTCATGAACACTGAAGCTTTCTTT
CASRREGFMNTEAFF
>TRBV6-4|TRBJ2-3|TRBD2|NA
TGTGCCAGCAGTGATGGGGGGGAGACAGATACGCAGTATTTT
CASSDGGETDTQYF
>TRBV27|TRBJ2-2|TRBD2|NA
TGTGCCAGCCACCGGACTAGCGGGGGGTTCTCGAACACCGGGGAGCTGTTTTTT
CASHRTSGGFSNTGELFF
>TRBV5-1|TRBJ2-3|NA|NA
TGCGCCAGTCGACAGGTGGGAGATACGCAGTATTTT
CASRQVGDTQYF
>TRBV2|TRBJ2-7|TRBD2|NA
TGTGCCAGCAGTAGGGACTATAGCTACGAGCAGTACTTC
CASSRDYSYEQYF
>TRBV7-9|TRBJ2-7|TRBD1|NA
TGTGCCAGCAGCTTTGGGGGGACAGGGCGCTACGAGCAGTACTTC
CASSFGGTGRYEQYF
>TRBV5-6|TRBJ1-1|NA|few
TGTGCCAGCAGCCGGGCGGGTTCAGCTTTCTTT
CASSRAGSAFF
>TRBV7-9|TRBJ1-5|NA|NA
TGTGCCAGCAGCTTTGGCAGGGATCAGCCCCAGCATTTT
CASSFGRDQPQHF
>TRBV28|TRBJ2-3|NA|few
TGTGCCAGCTTACCATCGGGGGATAGCACAGATACGCAGTATTTT
CASLPSGDSTDTQYF
>TRBV19|TRBJ1-5|NA|few
TGTGCCAGTAGCCTCACAGGGAACAATCAGCCCCAGCATTTT
CASSLTGNNQPQHF
>TRBV5-4|TRBJ2-7|TRBD1|NA
TGTGCCAGCAGCTATACGGGACAGATCTCCTACGAGCAGTACTTC
CASSYTGQISYEQYF
>TRBV10-3|TRBJ1-4|NA|NA
TGTGCCATCAGCCGGGACACTAAAGGAGGTGAAAAACTGTTTTTT
CAISRDTKGGEKLFF
>TRBV5-1|TRBJ2-5|TRBD2|NA
TGCGCCAGCAGCCTATCCGGGACTAGCGGGGGGCGAGAGACCCAGTACTTC
CASSLSGTSGGRETQYF